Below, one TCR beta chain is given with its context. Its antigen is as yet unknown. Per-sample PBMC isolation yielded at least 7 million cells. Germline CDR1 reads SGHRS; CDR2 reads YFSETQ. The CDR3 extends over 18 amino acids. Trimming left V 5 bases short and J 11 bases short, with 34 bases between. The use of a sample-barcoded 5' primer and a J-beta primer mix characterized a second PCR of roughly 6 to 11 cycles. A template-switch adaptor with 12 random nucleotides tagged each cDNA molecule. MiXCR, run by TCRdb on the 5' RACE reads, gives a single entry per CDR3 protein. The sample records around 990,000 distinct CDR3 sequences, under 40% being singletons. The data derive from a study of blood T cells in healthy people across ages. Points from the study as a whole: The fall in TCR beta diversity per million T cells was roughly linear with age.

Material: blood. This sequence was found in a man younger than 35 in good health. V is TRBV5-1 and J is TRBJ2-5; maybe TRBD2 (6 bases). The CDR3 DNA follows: TGCGCCAGCAGTCGAAGCTTATGGGGGGTCGGCGGAGGCAATGAGCAGTACTTC. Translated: CASSRSLWGVGGGNEQYF.